The 6 T cell receptor beta chains given below trace back to one sample, sequenced in a study of blood T cell repertoires in COVID-19 (dated by TCRdb to the early 2020s). To prepare the library, the immunoSEQ multiplex PCR assay was applied. As stored in TCRdb, this immuneACCESS dataset retains in-frame rearrangements with V and J assigned. A fraction of the clones does not appear; measured against another copy, unresolved V genes explain less than half of the discrepancy, and the remainder lacks a known reason. This sample holds approximately 360,000 clones; around four fifths were observed only once. The top ten clonotypes cover about 4.9% of the sample. Sequencing was done on a sample of PBMCs or T cells enriched from blood (not recorded which). These receptors originate from a woman between 45 and 65 years old who had recovered from COVID-19.

This clone was seen more than once but under ten times. This chain connects TRBV10-3 to TRBJ1-3, with D possibly TRBD1 on 5 matching bases. Germline V gene lookup returns CDR1 ENHRY and CDR2 SYGVKD. The ends were cut back, 3 bases at V and 8 bases at J, with 14 bases in the middle. The CDR3 is 14 residues long. The CDR3 reads CAISDQGKIDTIYF. CDR3 nucleotides: TGTGCCATCAGTGATCAGGGAAAAATCGACACCATATATTTT.

The chain is built from TRBV7-9 and TRBJ2-3, with D possibly being TRBD2 (5 bases). The germline V and J ends were trimmed by 0 bases and 2 bases, with 15 bases remaining between them. The germline V gene has CDR1 SEHNR and CDR2 FQNEAQ (reference sequence). The length of the CDR3 is 17 residues. The CDR3 sequence: CASSLAVRRTNTDTQYF. CDR3 sequence (DNA): TGTGCCAGCAGCTTAGCGGTACGGAGGACCAACACAGATACGCAGTATTTT.

The chain is built from TRBV11-3 and TRBJ2-1; 7 nucleotides line up with TRBD1. The CDR3 is 13 amino acids. From germline, CDR1 is SGHNT and CDR2 YENEEA. V lost 1 base, J lost 10 bases, and 4 bases stayed unmatched. DNA of the CDR3: TGTGCCAGCAGCTTAGCGACAGGGTCGGAGCAGTTCTTC. Protein: CASSLATGSEQFF.

The chain uses TRBV2 and TRBJ2-3, with 7 bases that match TRBD2. Looked up from germline, CDR1 is SNHLY and CDR2 is FYNNEI. Unmatched junction bases numbered 18, after V lost 4 bases and J lost 2 bases. This CDR3 is 19 amino acids long. CDR3 in DNA: TGTGCCAGCAGTGGGACTCGCTTCCCTGGGGGGGAAATCACAGATACGCAGTATTTT. Translation: CASSGTRFPGGEITDTQYF.

This clone was counted a single time. The chain couples TRBV12-5 to TRBJ1-1, with D possibly being TRBD1 (5 bases). V lost 5 bases to trimming and J lost 3 bases, with 10 bases between them. Germline CDR1 is LGHNT and CDR2 is FRNRAP. The CDR3 extends over 13 amino acids. CDR3 region: CASGPSGDTEAFF. The CDR3 nucleotides are TGTGCTAGTGGTCCCTCGGGGGACACTGAAGCTTTCTTT.

The chain is built from TRBV7-9 and TRBJ2-3; TRBD2 aligns across 7 bases. V shed 2 bases and J 2 bases; nucleotides not matched to a gene: 7. The CDR3 spans 16 residues. Germline CDR1 is SEHNR and CDR2 is FQNEAQ (reference sequence). The CDR3 here is CASSLSEGGYTDTQYF. The CDR3 DNA follows: TGTGCCAGCAGCTTATCAGAGGGAGGGTACACAGATACGCAGTATTTT.